These 4 T cell receptor beta chains were sequenced from one sample in a study of OX40 agonist ivuxolimab in advanced cancers. Sequenced by immunoSEQ multiplex PCR; TCRdb stores in-frame clones only, minus some. The repertoire holds under 40,000 clones, with 84% as singletons. Sequenced here: CD4+ or CD8+ T cells sorted from blood, sampled in a trial of the OX40 agonist ivuxolimab. These receptors were obtained from an adult with an advanced solid tumor such as melanoma, head and neck, liver or kidney cancer.

By share, this clone ranks as medium-sized. This rearrangement joins TRBV7-2 to TRBJ1-1, with D possibly matching TRBD1 (6 bases). Trimming took off 4 bases at V and 6 bases at J, with 18 bases between the two ends. The length of the CDR3 is 15 residues. Germline CDR1 SGHTA, CDR2 FQGNSA. DNA of the CDR3: TGTGCCAGCAGCTCACATACAGGGTTCGGCGCTGAAGCTTTCTTT. This sequence encodes CASSSHTGFGAEAFF.

The chain employs TRBV5-8 and TRBJ2-7; D is perhaps TRBD1 (6 bases). The CDR3 has 20 residues. V gave up 5 bases and J gave up 3 bases, with 33 bases separating them. Per the germline V gene, CDR1 is SGHTS and CDR2 is YDEGEE. CDR3 residues: CASSQPGVQALVVRNYEQYF. The CDR3 bases are TGTGCCAGCAGTCAACCAGGGGTTCAGGCTCTAGTAGTCCGAAACTACGAGCAGTACTTC.

The chain combines TRBV27 with TRBJ1-1, with 8 nucleotides matching TRBD1. Germline CDR1 and CDR2: MNHEY and SMNVEV (reference sequence). This CDR3 has 15 amino acids. V was pared by 5 bases and J by 1 base, with 6 bases of the junction left unmatched. For the CDR3, the DNA is TGTGCCAGCAGTCCCCAACAGGGGGGGAACACTGAAGCTTTCTTT. Translating it yields CASSPQQGGNTEAFF.

This clone was observed a single time. The sample holds other DNA sequences that translate to the same CDR3. V usage is TRBV2 and J usage is TRBJ2-5, with 8 bases aligning to TRBD1. The V segment lost 7 bases and the J segment 2 bases; nucleotides outside the gene matches: 3. Per germline, CDR1 SNHLY and CDR2 FYNNEI. There are 13 residues in the CDR3. CDR3 bases: TGTGCCAGCACAGGACAGGGACAAGAGACCCAGTACTTC. It specifies CASTGQGQETQYF.